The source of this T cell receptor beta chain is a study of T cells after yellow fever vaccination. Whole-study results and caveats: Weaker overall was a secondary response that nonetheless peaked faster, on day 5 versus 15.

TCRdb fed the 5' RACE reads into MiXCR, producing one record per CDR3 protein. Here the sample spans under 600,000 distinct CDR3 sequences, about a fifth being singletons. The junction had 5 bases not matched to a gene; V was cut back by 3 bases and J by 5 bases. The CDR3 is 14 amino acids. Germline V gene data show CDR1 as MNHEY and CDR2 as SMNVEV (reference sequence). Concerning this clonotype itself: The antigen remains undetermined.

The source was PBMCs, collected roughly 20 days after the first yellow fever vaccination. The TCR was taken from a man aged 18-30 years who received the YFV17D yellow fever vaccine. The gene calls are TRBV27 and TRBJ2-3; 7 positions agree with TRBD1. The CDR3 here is CASSFRTGEDTQYF. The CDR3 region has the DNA TGTGCCAGCAGTTTTCGGACAGGCGAAGATACGCAGTATTTT.